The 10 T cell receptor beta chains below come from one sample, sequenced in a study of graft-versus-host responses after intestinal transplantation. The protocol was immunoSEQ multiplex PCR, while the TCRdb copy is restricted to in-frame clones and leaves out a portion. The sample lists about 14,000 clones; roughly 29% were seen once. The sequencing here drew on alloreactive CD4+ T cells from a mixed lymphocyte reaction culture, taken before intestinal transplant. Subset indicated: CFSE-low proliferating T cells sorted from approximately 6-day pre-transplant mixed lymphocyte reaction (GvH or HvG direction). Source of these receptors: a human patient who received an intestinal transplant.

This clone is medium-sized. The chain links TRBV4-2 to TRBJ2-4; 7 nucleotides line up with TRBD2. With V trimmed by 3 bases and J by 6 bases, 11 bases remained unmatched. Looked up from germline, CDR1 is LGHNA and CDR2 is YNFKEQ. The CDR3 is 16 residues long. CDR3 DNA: TGTGCCAGCAGCCACCCCGGCGGGGGTTCCCCAAACATTCAGTACTTC. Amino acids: CASSHPGGGSPNIQYF.

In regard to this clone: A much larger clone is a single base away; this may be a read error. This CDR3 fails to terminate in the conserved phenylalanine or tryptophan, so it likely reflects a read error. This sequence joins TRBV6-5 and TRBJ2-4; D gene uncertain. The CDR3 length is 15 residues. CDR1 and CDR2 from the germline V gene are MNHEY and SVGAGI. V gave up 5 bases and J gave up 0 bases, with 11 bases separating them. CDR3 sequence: CASSKRQLAKNIQYL. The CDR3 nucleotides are TGTGCCAGCAGTAAGAGACAACTAGCCAAAAACATTCAGTACCTC.

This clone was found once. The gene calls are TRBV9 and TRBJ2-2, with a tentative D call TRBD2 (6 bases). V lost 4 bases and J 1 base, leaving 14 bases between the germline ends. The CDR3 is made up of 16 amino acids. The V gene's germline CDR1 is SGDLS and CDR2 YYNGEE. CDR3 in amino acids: CASSPLWGLNTGELFF. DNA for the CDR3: TGTGCCAGCAGCCCACTCTGGGGACTGAACACCGGGGAGCTGTTTTTT. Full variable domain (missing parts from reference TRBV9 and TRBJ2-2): DSGVTQTPKHLITATGQRVTLRCSPRSGDLSVYWYQQSLDQGLQFLIQYYNGEERAKGNILERFSAQQFPDLHSELNLSSLELGDSALYFCASSPLWGLNTGELFFGEGSRLTVL.

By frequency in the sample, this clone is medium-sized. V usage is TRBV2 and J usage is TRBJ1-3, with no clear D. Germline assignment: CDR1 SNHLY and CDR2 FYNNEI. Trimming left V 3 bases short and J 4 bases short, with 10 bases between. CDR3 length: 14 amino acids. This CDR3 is CASSDLARGNTIYF. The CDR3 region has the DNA TGTGCCAGCAGTGACTTGGCGAGGGGAAACACCATATATTTT. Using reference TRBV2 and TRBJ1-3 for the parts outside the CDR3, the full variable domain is EPEVTQTPSHQVTQMGQEVILRCVPISNHLYFYWYRQILGQKVEFLVSFYNNEISEKSEIFDDQFSVERPDGSNFTLKIRSTKLEDSAMYFCASSDLARGNTIYFGEGSWLTVV.

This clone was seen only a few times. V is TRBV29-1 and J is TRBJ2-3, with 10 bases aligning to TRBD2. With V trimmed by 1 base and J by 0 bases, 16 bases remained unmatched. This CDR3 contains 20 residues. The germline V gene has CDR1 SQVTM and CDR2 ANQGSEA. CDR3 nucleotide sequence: TGCAGCGTTGAAGGTAGGGCTCTAGCGGGAGCTCTCTTCAGCACAGATACGCAGTATTTT. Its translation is CSVEGRALAGALFSTDTQYF.

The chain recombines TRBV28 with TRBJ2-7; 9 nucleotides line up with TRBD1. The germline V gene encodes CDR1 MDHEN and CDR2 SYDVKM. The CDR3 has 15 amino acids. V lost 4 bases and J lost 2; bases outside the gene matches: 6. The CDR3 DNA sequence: TGTGCCAGCAGTTCCACAGGGGGCCCAACCTACGAGCAGTACTTC. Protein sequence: CASSSTGGPTYEQYF.

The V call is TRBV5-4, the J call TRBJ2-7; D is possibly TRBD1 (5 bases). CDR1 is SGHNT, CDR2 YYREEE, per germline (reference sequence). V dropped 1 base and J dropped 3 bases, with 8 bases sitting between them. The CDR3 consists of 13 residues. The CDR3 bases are TGTGCCAGCAGCTTGCGGCAGGGCTACGAGCAGTACTTC. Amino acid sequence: CASSLRQGYEQYF.

CDR3 coding DNA: TGTGCCAGCAGCTTGGACGGTTCCCCAGAGACCCAGTACTTC. Protein product: CASSLDGSPETQYF. V is TRBV4-2 and J is TRBJ2-5; D not certain. This CDR3 has 14 residues. V lost 5 bases, J lost 4 bases, and 14 bases lay in between. The V gene's germline CDR1 is LGHNA and CDR2 YNFKEQ.

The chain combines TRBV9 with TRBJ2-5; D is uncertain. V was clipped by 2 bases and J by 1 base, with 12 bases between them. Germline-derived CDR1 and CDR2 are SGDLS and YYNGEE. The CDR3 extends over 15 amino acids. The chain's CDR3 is CASSVTLGAQETQYF. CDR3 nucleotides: TGTGCCAGCAGCGTGACGTTAGGAGCCCAAGAGACCCAGTACTTC.

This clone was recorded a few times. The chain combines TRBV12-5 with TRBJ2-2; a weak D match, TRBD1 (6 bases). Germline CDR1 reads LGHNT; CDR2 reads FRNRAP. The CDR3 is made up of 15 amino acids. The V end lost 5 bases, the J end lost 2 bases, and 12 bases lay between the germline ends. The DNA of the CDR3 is TGTGCTAGTGGTCCCGGGACAAGCAACACCGGGGAGCTGTTTTTT. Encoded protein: CASGPGTSNTGELFF.